The source of this T cell receptor (beta chain) is a study of beta chain features in type 1 diabetes. Details on this clone: The antigen is unknown.

Broader study findings: Type 1 diabetes patients had TCRB CDR3s that were shorter (moderately but significantly so) in all four CD4+ subsets. For patients, the naive, central memory and Treg TCRB repertoires appeared more alike than for healthy donors.

The CDR3 covers 16 residues. V dropped 5 bases and J dropped 0 bases, with 14 bases sitting between them. Germline V gene lookup returns CDR1 SEHNR and CDR2 FQNEAQ (reference sequence). The whole isolated RNA underwent reverse transcription, so sequencing captured expressed TCRB transcripts. Assay used: immunoSEQ multiplex PCR; TCRdb lists only in-frame clones, some missing. This table holds around 430,000 clones, about 29% found once. Sequenced input: naive CD4+ T cells from blood. This clonotype originated in a man in his late teens or twenties in good health. The chain is built from TRBV7-9 and TRBJ1-3; D perhaps matches TRBD1 (5 bases). In DNA, the CDR3 is TGTGCCAGCAGCCGAGAACAGGCGTTCTCTGGAAACACCATATATTTT. Protein sequence: CASSREQAFSGNTIYF.